Listed here are 27 T cell receptor beta chains from one sample, sequenced in a study of T cells in Graves' hyperthyroidism and ophthalmopathy. TCR beta CDR3 sequences were amplified from RNA transcripts. Using the HTBI primer set, a first-round RT-PCR was run on the TCR CDR3. A single record per CDR3 protein comes from TCRdb applying MiXCR to the multiplex PCR reads. The repertoire holds some 570,000 distinct CDR3 sequences, with roughly 18% as singletons. Material for sequencing was blood. These TCRs come from a woman aged 18-29 years with Graves' ophthalmopathy.

This clonotype was recorded many times. The gene calls are TRBV28 and TRBJ1-1, with 7 nucleotides matching TRBD1. V gave up 6 bases and J gave up 0 bases; unmatched junction bases: 4. CDR3 length equals 14 residues. Germline CDR1 and CDR2: MDHEN and SYDVKM. As DNA, the CDR3 is TGTGCCAGCAGCCGGGGGACAGTGAACACTGAAGCTTTCTTT. Its protein product is CASSRGTVNTEAFF. Drawing the rest from reference TRBV28 and TRBJ1-1, the complete variable domain is DVKVTQSSRYLVKRTGEKVFLECVQDMDHENMFWYRQDPGLGLRLIYFSYDVKMKEKGDIPEGYSVSREKKERFSLILESASTNQTSMYLCASSRGTVNTEAFFGQGTRLTVV.

This clonotype appeared many times. V gene TRBV10-3 combines with J gene TRBJ1-1; D is undetermined. Trimming removed 10 bases from V and 1 base from J, with 16 bases in between. CDR3 length equals 14 residues. Germline lookup yields CDR1 ENHRY and CDR2 SYGVKD. The CDR3 bases are TGTGCCACCCTCCAGACGTGGCCGAACACTGAAGCTTTCTTT. It encodes CATLQTWPNTEAFF.

This clonotype has only a few counts. The chain links TRBV3-1 to TRBJ2-7; 7 bases are shared with TRBD2. J was trimmed by 0 bases and V by 1 base; bases with no gene match: 3. CDR1 and CDR2 (germline): LGHDT, YNNKEL (reference sequence). This CDR3 has 15 residues. The CDR3 loop reads CASSQASGASYEQYF. Here the CDR3 DNA reads TGTGCCAGCAGCCAAGCTAGCGGAGCCTCCTACGAGCAGTACTTC.

This clonotype was counted ten times or more. The J gene is TRBJ2-7, the V gene TRBV30; D may be TRBD1 (7 bases). The CDR3 extends over 13 amino acids. Germline V gene data show CDR1 as GTSNPN and CDR2 as SVGIG (reference sequence). V lost 3 bases to trimming and J lost 4 bases, with 13 bases between them. CDR3 DNA: TGTGCCTGGAGCCGCGGGACAGTTTACGAGCAGTACTTC. It specifies CAWSRGTVYEQYF.

Only a few counts were recorded for this clonotype. This chain connects TRBV18 to TRBJ2-2, with D uncertain. This CDR3 is 13 amino acids long. V was clipped by 1 base and J by 6 bases, with 6 bases between them. Per germline, CDR1 KGHSH and CDR2 LQKENI. The CDR3 region is CASSPHEAGELFF. In DNA form, the CDR3 reads TGTGCCAGCTCACCACACGAGGCCGGGGAGCTGTTTTTT.

This clonotype occurred a few times. A much larger clone differs from this one at a single base, so this may be a read error. The DNA for the CDR3 is TGTGCCTGGAGTGACGCTAATTCACCCCCCCACTTT. It translates to CAWSDANSPPHF. V usage is TRBV30 and J usage is TRBJ1-6; D not resolved. This CDR3 has 12 amino acids. Germline CDR1 GTSNPN, CDR2 SVGIG (reference sequence).

This clonotype was counted only a few times. The chain joins TRBV29-1 to TRBJ2-1; 8 nucleotides align to TRBD1. The germline V gene encodes CDR1 SQVTM and CDR2 ANQGSEA. V lost 3 bases, J lost 3 bases, and 4 bases stayed unmatched. CDR3 length: 14 amino acids. The CDR3 coding sequence is TGCAGCGTTGATAGGACAGGGAGCTACAATGAGCAGTTCTTC. This sequence encodes CSVDRTGSYNEQFF.

Comment on this clonotype: This may come from a read error, since a much larger clone is one base off. This chain uses TRBV13 with TRBJ2-5, with D perhaps TRBD2 (6 bases). The CDR3 is made up of 15 amino acids. Trimming took 4 bases from V and 1 from J, leaving 13 bases between them. CDR1 and CDR2 (germline): PRHDT, FYEKMQ (reference sequence). CDR3 amino acids: CASSSRGGPQETQYF. As DNA, the CDR3 is TGTGCCAGCAGCTCGAGGGGAGGCCCCCAAGAGACCCAGTACTTC.

This clonotype was seen at least ten times. The chain uses TRBV28 and TRBJ2-1, with 11 bases identical to TRBD2. The CDR3 covers 14 residues. The germline V gene has CDR1 MDHEN and CDR2 SYDVKM. V lost 6 bases and J lost 6; bases outside the gene matches: 4. Here the CDR3 reads CASRLAGAGNEQFF. CDR3 in DNA: TGTGCCAGCAGACTAGCGGGAGCGGGCAATGAGCAGTTCTTC.

This clonotype was picked up many times. The chain is built from TRBV27 and TRBJ2-7; D ambiguous. CDR1 is MNHEY and CDR2 is SMNVEV in the germline V gene (reference sequence). This CDR3 is 14 amino acids long. The V and J ends lost 3 bases and 1 base respectively, with 10 bases between them. The CDR3 spells CASSFNQVSYEQYF. CDR3 nucleotides: TGTGCCAGCAGTTTCAATCAGGTTTCCTACGAGCAGTACTTC.

This clonotype was found a few times. This rearrangement joins TRBV4-1 to TRBJ1-4; TRBD1 might be the D (6 bases). V was cut by 4 bases and J by 8 bases, with 20 bases left in between. Germline CDR1 MGHRA, CDR2 YSYEKL. The CDR3 has 16 residues. CDR3 DNA sequence: TGCGCCAGCAGCCGAGATATCGCAGGGGTGGTGGAAAAACTGTTTTTT. Protein: CASSRDIAGVVEKLFF.

This clonotype was picked up many times. V and J are TRBV18 and TRBJ2-7, with 10 bases that match TRBD1. Germline CDR1 reads KGHSH; CDR2 reads LQKENI. The ends lost 3 bases at V and 3 bases at J; junction bases unmatched: 8. This CDR3 region has 16 residues. The chain's CDR3 is CASSPSGTGALYEQYF. CDR3 nucleotides: TGTGCCAGCTCACCCTCCGGGACAGGGGCTCTCTACGAGCAGTACTTC. Full variable domain (missing parts from reference TRBV18 and TRBJ2-7): NAGVMQNPRHLVRRRGQEARLRCSPMKGHSHVYWYRQLPEEGLKFMVYLQKENIIDESGMPKERFSAEFPKEGPSILRIQQVVRGDSAAYFCASSPSGTGALYEQYFGPGTRLTVT.

Comments on this clonotype: It may be a read error: a sequence one base away is much more abundant. This chain uses TRBV5-1 with TRBJ2-3; D is possibly TRBD1 (6 bases). The CDR3 consists of 14 residues. From germline, CDR1 is SGHRS and CDR2 YFSETQ. CDR3 region: CASSGGDSTVTQYF. In DNA, the CDR3 is TGCGCCAGCAGCGGGGGCGATAGCACAGTTACGCAGTATTTT. Supplemented by reference TRBV5-1 and TRBJ2-3, the full variable domain reads KAGVTQTPRYLIKTRGQQVTLSCSPISGHRSVSWYQQTPGQGLQFLFEYFSETQRNKGNFPGRFSGRQFSNSRSEMNVSTLELGDSALYLCASSGGDSTVTQYFGPGTRLTVL.

This clonotype was recorded at least ten times. This sequence joins TRBV12-3 or TRBV12-4 and TRBJ1-1; 7 nucleotides align to TRBD1. The CDR3 sequence is 14 residues long. The trim removed 3 bases at V and 5 bases at J, leaving 6 bases unmatched. The CDR3 loop reads CASSFRQGTTEAFF. CDR3 DNA: TGTGCCAGCAGTTTTAGACAGGGAACAACTGAAGCTTTCTTT.

The chain has TRBV9 and TRBJ1-2, with D perhaps TRBD1 (5 bases). V was trimmed by 2 bases and J by 4 bases, leaving 21 bases between them. CDR3 length: 17 amino acids. The germline V gene encodes CDR1 SGDLS and CDR2 YYNGEE. The CDR3 DNA follows: TGTGCCAGCAGCGTCAGCTCCCGACAGCTATATACCTATGGCTACACCTTC. Translated, it gives CASSVSSRQLYTYGYTF.

This clonotype was seen more than once but under ten times. The V call is TRBV4-3, the J call TRBJ2-1; 7 bases fit TRBD2. V dropped 0 bases and J dropped 6; count of bases not matched to a gene: 8. Germline V lookup: CDR1 LGHNA, CDR2 YSLEER. This CDR3 contains 16 residues. DNA for the CDR3: TGCGCCAGCAGCCAAGATGAAGGCGGGAGCGGCAATGAGCAGTTCTTC. Translating gives CASSQDEGGSGNEQFF.

The chain is built from TRBV19 and TRBJ2-7; 10 nucleotides match TRBD2. Germline V CDR1 and CDR2: LNHDA, SQIVND (reference sequence). Unmatched junction bases numbered 7, after V lost 3 bases and J lost 5 bases. The length of the CDR3 is 15 residues. The CDR3 sequence: CASSIASGSVNEQYF. CDR3 nucleotide sequence: TGTGCCAGTAGTATTGCTAGCGGGAGCGTCAACGAGCAGTACTTC.

This chain uses TRBV2 with TRBJ1-2, with 7 bases fitting TRBD1. The CDR3 runs to 18 residues. Unmatched junction bases numbered 22, after V lost 8 bases and J lost 4 bases. Germline CDR1 SNHLY, CDR2 FYNNEI. The CDR3 region is CASSTVMVSGTDIYGYTF. As DNA, the CDR3 is TGTGCCAGCTCGACAGTGATGGTATCCGGGACAGATATCTATGGCTACACCTTC.

The rearrangement uses TRBV10-3 and TRBJ1-3; possible D gene TRBD1, 6 bases. The germline V and J ends were trimmed by 7 bases and 2 bases, with 12 bases remaining between them. CDR1 is ENHRY and CDR2 is SYGVKD in the germline V gene. CDR3 size: 14 residues. The CDR3 sequence: CAIMRGAAGNTIYF. CDR3 coding DNA: TGTGCCATCATGAGGGGGGCGGCTGGAAACACCATATATTTT.

This clonotype showed up many times. The gene calls are TRBV7-3 and TRBJ1-1; weak D call: TRBD1 (5 bases). The CDR3 is made up of 13 amino acids. CDR1 and CDR2 (germline): SGHTA, FQGTGA. V shed 6 bases and J shed 4 bases, with 12 bases lying between them. Written as DNA, the CDR3 is TGTGCCAGCAGGGAGGGACCTACCACTGAAGCTTTCTTT. As protein: CASREGPTTEAFF.

This clonotype was counted only a few times. The chain has TRBV6-1 and TRBJ1-4; 12 bases align to TRBD1. This CDR3 spans 17 amino acids. The J segment lost 2 bases and the V segment lost 7 bases, leaving 8 bases of the junction unmatched. CDR1 is MNHNS, CDR2 SASEGT, per germline. In DNA form, the CDR3 reads TGTGCCAGCACCGTGCCGGGACAGGGGGCGACTAATGAAAAACTGTTTTTT. Protein: CASTVPGQGATNEKLFF.

Note on this clonotype: One end of the junction varies from germline; a read error may be responsible. The rearrangement joins TRBV2 to TRBJ2-5; 8 nucleotides line up with TRBD1. The length of the CDR3 is 17 residues. In germline, CDR1 is SNHLY, CDR2 FYNNEI. CDR3 in amino acids: CASSQLQGALGQETQYF. The DNA of the CDR3 is TGCGCCAGCAGCCAGTTGCAGGGGGCGTTAGGCCAAGAGACCCAGTACTTC.

In this sample, this clonotype turned up a few times. The chain employs TRBV30 and TRBJ2-2; tentatively, D is TRBD2 (6 bases). This CDR3 contains 13 residues. V shed 2 bases and J shed 9 bases, with 13 bases lying between them. CDR1 and CDR2 from the germline V gene are GTSNPN and SVGIG (reference sequence). CDR3 sequence (DNA): TGTGCCTGGAGTCCCCGGGGAGGATGGGAGCTGTTTTTT. Translated, it gives CAWSPRGGWELFF. Supplemented by reference TRBV30 and TRBJ2-2, the full variable domain reads SQTIHQWPATLVQPVGSPLSLECTVEGTSNPNLYWYRQAAGRGLQLLFYSVGIGQISSEVPQNLSASRPQDRQFILSSKKLLLSDSGFYLCAWSPRGGWELFFGEGSRLTVL.

The table lists this clonotype with many counts. This chain joins TRBV28 and TRBJ2-7; possible D gene TRBD1, 6 bases. From germline, CDR1 is MDHEN and CDR2 SYDVKM. The CDR3 has 14 residues. V lost 2 bases to trimming and J lost 5 bases, with 13 bases between them. The CDR3 nucleotides are TGTGCCAGCAGTTTACCTGGGGGCGGGCACGAGCAGTACTTC. Translated, it gives CASSLPGGGHEQYF.

In its sample, this clonotype was seen many times. The genes are TRBV7-6 and TRBJ2-3; no clear D gene. V was shortened by 1 base and J by 11 bases, with 13 bases between the two germline ends. The CDR3 sequence is 13 residues long. Looked up from germline, CDR1 is SGHVS and CDR2 is FNYEAQ. The CDR3 is CASSLVAAERQYF. The CDR3 nucleotides read TGTGCCAGCAGCTTAGTTGCGGCCGAACGGCAGTATTTT.

This sequence joins TRBV20-1 and TRBJ1-1, with 7 bases identical to TRBD1. The CDR3 loop spans 15 amino acids. Germline V gene sequence: CDR1 DFQATT, CDR2 SNEGSKA (reference sequence). Losses at the gene ends were 6 bases for V and 1 base for J; bases not matched to a gene: 11. The DNA of the CDR3 is TGCAGTGCGAAGGGGGACAGCGGGGGGAACACTGAAGCTTTCTTT. This sequence encodes CSAKGDSGGNTEAFF.

This clonotype was seen more than once but under ten times. The CDR3 here is CASSQVIWSGVNEQFF. The CDR3, as DNA: TGTGCCAGCAGCCAAGTAATATGGAGCGGGGTGAATGAGCAGTTCTTC. The rearrangement links TRBV14 to TRBJ2-1, with 7 bases that match TRBD2. Germline V gene sequence: CDR1 SGHDN, CDR2 FVKESK. The CDR3 has 16 residues. Trimming took 1 base from V and 7 from J; bases not matched to a gene: 10.